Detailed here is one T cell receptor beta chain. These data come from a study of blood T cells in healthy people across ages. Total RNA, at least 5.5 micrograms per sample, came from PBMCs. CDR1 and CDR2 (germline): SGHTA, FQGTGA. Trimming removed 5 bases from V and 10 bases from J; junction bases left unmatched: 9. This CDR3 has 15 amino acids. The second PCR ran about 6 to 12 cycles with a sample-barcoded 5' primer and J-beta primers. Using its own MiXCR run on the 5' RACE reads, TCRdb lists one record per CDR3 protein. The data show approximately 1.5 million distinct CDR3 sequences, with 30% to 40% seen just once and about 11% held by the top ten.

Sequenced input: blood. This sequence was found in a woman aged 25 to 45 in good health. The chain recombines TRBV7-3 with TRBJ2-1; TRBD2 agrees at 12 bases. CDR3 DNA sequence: TGTGCCAGCAGCCTTGGGCTAGCGGGGGGGAAGGAGCAGTTCTTC. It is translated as CASSLGLAGGKEQFF.